A selection of T cell receptor beta chains follows, all from one sample in a study of blood T cell repertoires in COVID-19. TCRdb's copy holds only in-frame clones and misses some; the assay was immunoSEQ multiplex PCR. The repertoire holds hundreds of thousands of clones, with approximately 86% as singletons. The sequenced material came from PBMCs or T cells enriched from blood (not recorded which). All receptors come from a woman between 18 and 29 years old who had recovered from COVID-19. Both conserved end residues are part of each CDR3. D genes are given only for firm matches. Only some rows state a clone size, as once, few, many or a class for expanded clones.

CDR3: CASSQDIGGTGNTIYF; DNA: TGCGCCAGCAGCCAAGATATCGGAGGCACTGGAAACACCATATATTTT; V: TRBV4-3; D: .; J: TRBJ1-3; size: .
CDR3: CASSLQADYMLPDTQYF; DNA: TGTGCCAGCAGCTTACAGGCGGACTATATGTTACCCGATACGCAGTATTTT; V: TRBV11-2; D: .; J: TRBJ2-3; size: .
CDR3: CASSASGTNPGGALF; DNA: TGTGCCAGCAGCGCGTCCGGGACTAACCCTGGGGGAGCACTCTTC; V: TRBV9; D: TRBD2; J: TRBJ2-1; size: .
CDR3: CASSQVGQGTTDTQYF; DNA: TGCGCCAGCAGCCAAGTAGGACAGGGGACCACAGATACGCAGTATTTT; V: TRBV4-1; D: TRBD1; J: TRBJ2-3; size: .
CDR3: CASSQSFGGYSYEQYF; DNA: TGCGCCAGCAGCCAATCATTTGGGGGCTACTCCTACGAGCAGTACTTC; V: TRBV4-3; D: .; J: TRBJ2-7; size: .
CDR3: CATDGLGGLAGRVYEQYF; DNA: TGTGCCACTGACGGGCTGGGCGGACTAGCGGGAAGGGTCTACGAGCAGTACTTC; V: TRBV2; D: TRBD2; J: TRBJ2-7; size: .
CDR3: CASGGLRRNNEQFF; DNA: TGTGCCAGCGGGGGACTAAGACGAAACAATGAGCAGTTCTTC; V: TRBV2; D: TRBD2; J: TRBJ2-1; size: .
CDR3: CASSRGYEAFF; DNA: TGTGCCAGCAGTCGGGGATACGAAGCTTTCTTT; V: TRBV12-3/TRBV12-4; D: .; J: TRBJ1-1; size: .
CDR3: CASGLSSLTDTQYF; DNA: TGTGCTAGTGGTTTGTCCTCTCTCACAGATACGCAGTATTTT; V: TRBV12-5; D: .; J: TRBJ2-3; size: once
CDR3: CASSQSGRNTGELFF; DNA: TGTGCCAGCAGCCAATCGGGGAGGAACACCGGGGAGCTGTTTTTT; V: TRBV4-2; D: .; J: TRBJ2-2; size: .
CDR3: CASSEQGLPDTQYF; DNA: TGTGCCAGCAGCGAGCAGGGACTACCAGATACGCAGTATTTT; V: TRBV5-6; D: TRBD2; J: TRBJ2-3; size: .
CDR3: CASSFWTTGNTGELFF; DNA: TGTGCCAGCAGCTTCTGGACGACAGGGAACACCGGGGAGCTGTTTTTT; V: TRBV5-8; D: .; J: TRBJ2-2; size: .
CDR3: CASSQGTGLALSSYNEQFF; DNA: TGTGCCAGCAGCCAAGGTACCGGACTAGCGTTAAGCTCCTACAATGAGCAGTTCTTC; V: TRBV14; D: TRBD2; J: TRBJ2-1; size: .
CDR3: CASRGAYEQYF; DNA: TGTGCCAGCAGAGGGGCCTACGAGCAGTACTTC; V: TRBV12-3/TRBV12-4; D: .; J: TRBJ2-7; size: .
CDR3: CASSGEIAGDTGELFF; DNA: TGTGCCAGCAGTGGGGAGATAGCGGGGGACACCGGGGAGCTGTTTTTT; V: TRBV2; D: TRBD2; J: TRBJ2-2; size: .
CDR3: CASSSTEAGYTF; DNA: TGTGCCAGCAGTTCGACAGAAGCTGGCTACACCTTC; V: TRBV6-5; D: .; J: TRBJ1-2; size: .
CDR3: CASSRTGYNEQFF; DNA: TGTGCCAGCAGCCGCACAGGGTACAATGAGCAGTTCTTC; V: TRBV7-3; D: .; J: TRBJ2-1; size: few
CDR3: CASSLSPPSGSSYEQYF; DNA: TGTGCCAGCAGTTTATCTCCCCCGAGCGGGAGCTCCTACGAGCAGTACTTC; V: TRBV28; D: TRBD2; J: TRBJ2-7; size: .
CDR3: CASSIPGQGAGNTIYF; DNA: TGTGCCAGTAGTATACCGGGACAGGGGGCTGGAAACACCATATATTTT; V: TRBV19; D: TRBD1; J: TRBJ1-3; size: .
CDR3: CASSHLTSFGYNEQFF; DNA: TGCGCCAGCAGCCACCTGACTAGCTTTGGCTACAATGAGCAGTTCTTC; V: TRBV4-1; D: TRBD2; J: TRBJ2-1; size: .
CDR3: CAGAGQGARYGYTF; DNA: TGTGCCGGCGCGGGACAGGGCGCGCGGTATGGCTACACCTTC; V: TRBV2; D: TRBD1; J: TRBJ1-2; size: .
CDR3: CASSLMGSNSPLHF; DNA: TGTGCCAGCAGCTTAATGGGGAGTAATTCACCCCTCCACTTT; V: TRBV7-3; D: .; J: TRBJ1-6; size: once
CDR3: CASSSSGGNSYEQYF; DNA: TGTGCCAGCAGCTCCTCCGGGGGTAACTCCTACGAGCAGTACTTC; V: TRBV7-2; D: .; J: TRBJ2-7; size: .
CDR3: CASSQDRGSETQYF; DNA: TGTGCCAGCAGCCAAGATCGGGGATCTGAGACCCAGTACTTC; V: TRBV4-2; D: .; J: TRBJ2-5; size: .
CDR3: CASSQQGPGTQYF; DNA: TGTGCCAGCAGTCAACAGGGCCCGGGGACCCAGTACTTC; V: TRBV2; D: .; J: TRBJ2-5; size: .
CDR3: CASSVGGGYTF; DNA: TGTGCCAGCAGCGTAGGGGGCGGCTACACCTTC; V: TRBV9; D: .; J: TRBJ1-2; size: few
CDR3: CASSKTGDTSEKLFF; DNA: TGTGCCAGCAGCAAGACAGGGGACACTTCCGAAAAACTGTTTTTT; V: TRBV7-3; D: TRBD1; J: TRBJ1-4; size: .
CDR3: CASSMREGQGDTQYF; DNA: TGTGCCAGCTCGATGCGGGAGGGGCAAGGAGATACGCAGTATTTT; V: TRBV18; D: TRBD2; J: TRBJ2-3; size: .
CDR3: CASSVRQFSYEQYF; DNA: TGTGCCAGCAGCGTCCGACAGTTCTCCTACGAGCAGTACTTC; V: TRBV9; D: .; J: TRBJ2-7; size: .
CDR3: CAISGGGETYEQYF; DNA: TGTGCCATCAGTGGCGGGGGTGAAACCTACGAGCAGTACTTC; V: TRBV10-3; D: TRBD2; J: TRBJ2-7; size: many
CDR3: CASRETGVNEKLFF; DNA: TGTGCCAGCAGGGAAACAGGGGTCAATGAAAAACTGTTTTTT; V: TRBV28; D: TRBD1; J: TRBJ1-4; size: .
CDR3: CASSPGGGSFITGELFF; DNA: TGTGCCAGCAGCCCAGGCGGAGGTTCCTTTATCACCGGGGAGCTGTTTTTT; V: TRBV11-3; D: .; J: TRBJ2-2; size: .
CDR3: CASSFRTGEGDGELFF; DNA: TGCGCCAGCAGCTTCCGGACAGGGGAAGGGGACGGGGAGCTGTTTTTT; V: TRBV5-1; D: TRBD1; J: TRBJ2-2; size: once
CDR3: CASSYPRTDTQYF; DNA: TGTGCCAGCAGTTATCCCCGGACAGATACGCAGTATTTT; V: TRBV6-6; D: .; J: TRBJ2-3; size: .
CDR3: CASSQVTGGNTEAFF; DNA: TGCGCCAGCAGCCAAGTGACAGGGGGGAACACTGAAGCTTTCTTT; V: TRBV4-1; D: TRBD1; J: TRBJ1-1; size: .
CDR3: CSARPEYGYTF; DNA: TGCAGTGCTAGACCGGAGTATGGCTACACCTTC; V: TRBV20-1; D: .; J: TRBJ1-2; size: once
CDR3: CASSRLAGGLDEQYF; DNA: TGTGCCAGCAGTCGACTAGCGGGGGGGCTCGACGAGCAGTACTTC; V: TRBV6-6; D: TRBD2; J: TRBJ2-7; size: once
CDR3: CASSLGRGNMNTEAFF; DNA: TGCGCCAGCAGCTTGGGTAGGGGGAACATGAACACTGAAGCTTTCTTT; V: TRBV5-1; D: .; J: TRBJ1-1; size: .
CDR3: CASSSWGAGGPYEQYF; DNA: TGTGCCAGCAGTTCGTGGGGGGCGGGAGGACCCTACGAGCAGTACTTC; V: TRBV6-5; D: TRBD2; J: TRBJ2-7; size: .
CDR3: CASSEKSGTDYNEQFF; DNA: TGTGCCAGCAGTGAGAAAAGCGGAACAGACTACAATGAGCAGTTCTTC; V: TRBV6-4; D: .; J: TRBJ2-1; size: .
CDR3: CASSSDRAVYGYTF; DNA: TGTGCCAGCAGTTCGGACAGGGCCGTCTATGGCTACACCTTC; V: TRBV28; D: TRBD1; J: TRBJ1-2; size: once
CDR3: CASSVREGTEAFF; DNA: TGTGCCAGCAGTGTACGGGAGGGCACTGAAGCTTTCTTT; V: TRBV2; D: .; J: TRBJ1-1; size: .
CDR3: CASSQALASETQYF; DNA: TGTGCCAGCAGCCAAGCACTAGCGTCGGAGACCCAGTACTTC; V: TRBV14; D: TRBD2; J: TRBJ2-5; size: .
CDR3: CASNAGVVNQPQHF; DNA: TGTGCCAGCAACGCAGGGGTCGTGAATCAGCCCCAGCATTTT; V: TRBV6-5; D: .; J: TRBJ1-5; size: .
CDR3: CASSEGSLTEETTYEQYF; DNA: TGTGCCAGCAGTGAAGGTTCTTTGACGGAAGAAACTACCTACGAGCAGTACTTC; V: TRBV2; D: .; J: TRBJ2-7; size: .
CDR3: CASSQDLDRGHGVQETQYF; DNA: TGCGCCAGCAGCCAAGATCTCGACAGGGGGCATGGGGTCCAAGAGACCCAGTACTTC; V: TRBV4-3; D: TRBD1; J: TRBJ2-5; size: .
CDR3: CAWSVLGFTSGGTQYF; DNA: TGTGCCTGGAGTGTACTGGGGTTTACTAGCGGTGGGACCCAGTACTTC; V: TRBV30; D: TRBD2; J: TRBJ2-5; size: .
CDR3: CASSPNPGAGGDYNEQFF; DNA: TGTGCCAGCAGCCCTAACCCGGGGGCGGGGGGCGATTACAATGAGCAGTTCTTC; V: TRBV3-1/TRBV3-2; D: TRBD2; J: TRBJ2-1; size: .
CDR3: CASSASGKVDTQYF; DNA: TGTGCCAGCAGCGCAAGCGGGAAGGTAGATACGCAGTATTTT; V: TRBV9; D: TRBD2; J: TRBJ2-3; size: .
CDR3: CASSPKGQMNTGELFF; DNA: TGTGCCAGCTCACCTAAAGGACAGATGAACACCGGGGAGCTGTTTTTT; V: TRBV18; D: .; J: TRBJ2-2; size: .
CDR3: CASSLEAGAGGYTF; DNA: TGTGCCAGCAGCTTAGAGGCAGGGGCAGGGGGCTACACCTTC; V: TRBV7-9; D: .; J: TRBJ1-2; size: once
CDR3: CASSSTGPLYNSPLHF; DNA: TGTGCCAGCAGCTCGACAGGACCCCTCTATAATTCACCCCTCCACTTT; V: TRBV6-2/TRBV6-3; D: .; J: TRBJ1-6; size: .
CDR3: CASSLSPPGYTF; DNA: TGCGCCAGCAGCTTGAGCCCCCCTGGCTACACCTTC; V: TRBV5-1; D: .; J: TRBJ1-2; size: .
CDR3: CASSQGTGLNTEAFF; DNA: TGCGCCAGCAGCCAAGGGACAGGCTTGAACACTGAAGCTTTCTTT; V: TRBV4-3; D: TRBD1; J: TRBJ1-1; size: .
CDR3: CASSRDIRYEQYF; DNA: TGTGCCAGCAGCCGGGACATCCGCTACGAGCAGTACTTC; V: TRBV5-5; D: .; J: TRBJ2-7; size: .
CDR3: CASSPGGLARRYDEQYF; DNA: TGTGCCAGCAGCCCGGGGGGGTTAGCGAGACGGTACGACGAGCAGTACTTC; V: TRBV3-1/TRBV3-2; D: TRBD2; J: TRBJ2-7; size: .
CDR3: CASSSGGGQGTEAFF; DNA: TGTGCCAGCAGCTCAGGGGGGGGACAGGGCACTGAAGCTTTCTTT; V: TRBV3-1/TRBV3-2; D: TRBD1; J: TRBJ1-1; size: once
CDR3: CASSAGLAGETQYF; DNA: TGTGCCAGCAGCGCAGGACTAGCGGGGGAGACCCAGTACTTC; V: TRBV28; D: TRBD2; J: TRBJ2-5; size: .